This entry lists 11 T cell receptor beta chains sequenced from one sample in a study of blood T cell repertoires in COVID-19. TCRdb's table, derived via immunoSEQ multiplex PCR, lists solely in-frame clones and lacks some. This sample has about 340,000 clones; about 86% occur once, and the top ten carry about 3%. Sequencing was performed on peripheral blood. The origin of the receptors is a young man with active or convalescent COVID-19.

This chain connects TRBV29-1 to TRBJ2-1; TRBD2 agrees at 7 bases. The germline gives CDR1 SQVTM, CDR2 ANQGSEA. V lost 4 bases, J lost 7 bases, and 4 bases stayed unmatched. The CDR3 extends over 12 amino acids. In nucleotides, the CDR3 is TGCAGCGTTGGCGGGGGAGGGAATGAGCAGTTCTTC. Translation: CSVGGGGNEQFF.

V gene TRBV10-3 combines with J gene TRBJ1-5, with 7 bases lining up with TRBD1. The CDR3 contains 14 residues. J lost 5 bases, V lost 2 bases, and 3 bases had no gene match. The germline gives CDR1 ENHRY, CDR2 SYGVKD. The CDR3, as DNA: TGTGCCATCAGTGAGAGGGGGCATGATCAGCCCCAGCATTTT. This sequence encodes CAISERGHDQPQHF.

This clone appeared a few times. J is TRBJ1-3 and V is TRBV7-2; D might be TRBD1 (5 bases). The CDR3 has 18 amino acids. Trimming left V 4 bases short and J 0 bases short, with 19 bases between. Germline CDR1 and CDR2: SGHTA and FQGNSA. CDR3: CASSSPWGGGVSGNTIYF. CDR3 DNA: TGTGCCAGCAGCTCGCCCTGGGGGGGAGGGGTCTCTGGAAACACCATATATTTT.

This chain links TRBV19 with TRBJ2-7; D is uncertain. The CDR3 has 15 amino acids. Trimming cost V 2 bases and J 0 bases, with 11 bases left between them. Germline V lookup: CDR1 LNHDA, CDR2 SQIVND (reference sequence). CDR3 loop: CASSINLRNSYEQYF. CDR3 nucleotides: TGTGCCAGTAGTATAAATCTGCGTAACTCCTACGAGCAGTACTTC.

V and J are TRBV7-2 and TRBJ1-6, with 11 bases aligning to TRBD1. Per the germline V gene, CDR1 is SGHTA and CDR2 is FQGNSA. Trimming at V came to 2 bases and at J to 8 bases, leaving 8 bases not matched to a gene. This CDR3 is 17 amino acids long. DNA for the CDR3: TGTGCCAGCAGCTTAAGTTCTGGGGGACAGGGGGATTCACCCCTCCACTTT. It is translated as CASSLSSGGQGDSPLHF.

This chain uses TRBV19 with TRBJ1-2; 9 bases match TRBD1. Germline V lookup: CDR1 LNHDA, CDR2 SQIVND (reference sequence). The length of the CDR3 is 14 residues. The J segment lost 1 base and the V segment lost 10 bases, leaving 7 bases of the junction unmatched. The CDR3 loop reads CATERTGDNYGYTF. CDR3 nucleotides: TGTGCCACTGAACGGACAGGGGATAACTATGGCTACACCTTC.

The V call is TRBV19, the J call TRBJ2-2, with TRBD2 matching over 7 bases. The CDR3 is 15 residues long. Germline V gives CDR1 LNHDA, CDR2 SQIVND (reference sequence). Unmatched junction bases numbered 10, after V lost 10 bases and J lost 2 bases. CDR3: CATLSWDYNTGELFF. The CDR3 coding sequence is TGTGCCACCCTAAGCTGGGACTATAACACCGGGGAGCTGTTTTTT.

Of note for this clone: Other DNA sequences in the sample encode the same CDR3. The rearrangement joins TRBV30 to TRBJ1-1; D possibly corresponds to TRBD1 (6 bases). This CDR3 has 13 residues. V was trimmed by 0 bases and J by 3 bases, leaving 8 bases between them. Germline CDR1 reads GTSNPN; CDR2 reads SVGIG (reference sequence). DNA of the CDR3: TGTGCCTGGAGTGTAAACAGGGACACTGAAGCTTTCTTT. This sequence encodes CAWSVNRDTEAFF.

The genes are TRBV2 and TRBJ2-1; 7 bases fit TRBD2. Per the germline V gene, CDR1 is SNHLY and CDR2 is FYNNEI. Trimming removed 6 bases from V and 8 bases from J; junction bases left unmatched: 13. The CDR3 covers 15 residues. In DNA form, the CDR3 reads TGTGCCAGCAGCGACCGGGGGAGGGCCCGGGATGAGCAGTTCTTC. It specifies CASSDRGRARDEQFF.

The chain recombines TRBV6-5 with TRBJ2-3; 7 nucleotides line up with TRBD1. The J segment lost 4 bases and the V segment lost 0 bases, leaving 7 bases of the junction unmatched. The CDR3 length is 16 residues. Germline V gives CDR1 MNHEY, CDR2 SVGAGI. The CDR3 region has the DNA TGTGCCAGCAGTTACTCTCACAGGGGCGCAGCAGATACGCAGTATTTT. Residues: CASSYSHRGAADTQYF.

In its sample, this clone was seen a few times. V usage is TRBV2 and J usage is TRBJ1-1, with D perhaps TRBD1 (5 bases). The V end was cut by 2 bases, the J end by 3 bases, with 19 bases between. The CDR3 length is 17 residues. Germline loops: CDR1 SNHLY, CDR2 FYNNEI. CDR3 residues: CASSELPRLGRDTEAFF. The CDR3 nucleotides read TGTGCCAGCAGTGAACTTCCGCGCCTCGGCAGGGACACTGAAGCTTTCTTT.